Following are 7 T cell receptor beta chains from one sample sequenced in a study of shared clonotypes between healthy human individuals (dated by TCRdb to 2018 to 2021). Library method: the immunoSEQ multiplex PCR assay. TCRdb carries this immuneACCESS record with in-frame sequences only. Its versions omit some clonotypes, under half of them owing to an unresolved V gene in the studies checked, with the rest unexplained. Recorded for this sample are around 2.1 million clones; about 92% of them occurred a single time. The ten top clones hold under 2% of the sample. CD8 naive samples were obtained by positive selection for CCR7 among CD45RO-negative cells, yielding a CD45RA+CCR7+ population from which TemRA cells were excluded. Sequencing was carried out using naive CD8+ T cells from PBMCs. Per the publication, the cell subset or site label means: CD45RA+CCR7+. Every receptor here comes from a man aged 18 to 29 in good health. Some clones in this sample may be carry-over from other donors' samples.

V and J are TRBV7-6 and TRBJ1-5; D perhaps matches TRBD1 (5 bases). V lost 1 base, J lost 7 bases, and 8 bases lay in between. The CDR3 runs to 13 residues. Germline CDR1 SGHVS, CDR2 FNYEAQ. The CDR3 DNA is TGTGCCAGCAGCTTAGAAAGGGGACAGCCCCAGCATTTT. Protein sequence: CASSLERGQPQHF.

This clone was counted once. One end of the junction fails to match germline, which may point to a read error. The chain is built from TRBV6-1 and TRBJ2-7; weak D call: TRBD1 (6 bases). The germline V gene encodes CDR1 MNHNS and CDR2 SASEGT. The CDR3 has 14 residues. The CDR3 loop is CASNERQATYEQYF. The CDR3 DNA reads as TGTGCCAGCAATGAAAGACAGGCAACCTACGAGCAGTACTTC.

The count of this clone is one. J is TRBJ2-2 and V is TRBV9; 15 bases line up with TRBD2. CDR1 SGDLS and CDR2 YYNGEE come from the germline V gene. The CDR3 contains 18 residues. The ends lost 1 base at V and 6 bases at J; junction bases unmatched: 7. The CDR3 spells CASSVSGLAGGPAGELFF. CDR3 DNA sequence: TGTGCCAGCAGCGTAAGTGGACTAGCGGGAGGGCCAGCCGGGGAGCTGTTTTTT.

V is TRBV4-3 and J is TRBJ2-7, with 9 bases aligning to TRBD1. The CDR3 is 12 amino acids. Germline lookup yields CDR1 LGHNA and CDR2 YSLEER. V gave up 4 bases and J gave up 5 bases; unmatched junction bases: 0. The CDR3 is CASSRTGDEQYF. CDR3 nucleotide sequence: TGCGCCAGCAGCCGGACAGGGGACGAGCAGTACTTC.

The chain uses TRBV6-1 and TRBJ2-5; D is undetermined. With 1 base removed from V and 5 bases from J, the gap between germline ends came to 11 bases. The length of the CDR3 is 14 residues. Per the germline V gene, CDR1 is MNHNS and CDR2 is SASEGT. In DNA form, the CDR3 reads TGTGCCAGCAGTGAAGAAAGGGTAGGGGAGACCCAGTACTTC. Translated: CASSEERVGETQYF.

CDR3 sequence: CASKETSGSGEQYF. The CDR3 region has the DNA TGTGCCAGCAAAGAGACTAGCGGATCGGGAGAGCAGTACTTC. The chain joins TRBV27 to TRBJ2-7; 9 nucleotides match TRBD2. This CDR3 contains 14 residues. V was clipped by 7 bases and J by 7 bases; unmatched bases: 11. From germline, CDR1 is MNHEY and CDR2 SMNVEV (reference sequence).

The chain carries TRBV9 and TRBJ2-5, with 8 bases aligning to TRBD2. The trim removed 0 bases at V and 7 bases at J, leaving 5 bases unmatched. The CDR3 runs 14 residues. Germline V gene lookup returns CDR1 SGDLS and CDR2 YYNGEE. DNA of the CDR3: TGTGCCAGCAGCGTAGCTCTGGCGGGGGGGACCCAGTACTTC. It translates to CASSVALAGGTQYF.